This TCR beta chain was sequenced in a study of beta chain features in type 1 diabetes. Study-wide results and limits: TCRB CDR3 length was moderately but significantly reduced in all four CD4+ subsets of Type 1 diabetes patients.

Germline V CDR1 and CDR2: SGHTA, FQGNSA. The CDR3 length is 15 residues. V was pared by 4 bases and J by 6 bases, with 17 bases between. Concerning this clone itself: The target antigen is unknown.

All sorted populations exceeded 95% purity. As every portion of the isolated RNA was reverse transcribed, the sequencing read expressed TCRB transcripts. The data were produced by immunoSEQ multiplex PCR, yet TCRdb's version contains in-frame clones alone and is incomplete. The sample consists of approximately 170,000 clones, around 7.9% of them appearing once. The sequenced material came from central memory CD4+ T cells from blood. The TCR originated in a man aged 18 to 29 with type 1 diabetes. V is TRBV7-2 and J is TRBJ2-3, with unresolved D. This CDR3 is CASSSAPSPQDTQYF. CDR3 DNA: TGTGCCAGCAGCTCCGCTCCCAGCCCACAGGATACGCAGTATTTT.